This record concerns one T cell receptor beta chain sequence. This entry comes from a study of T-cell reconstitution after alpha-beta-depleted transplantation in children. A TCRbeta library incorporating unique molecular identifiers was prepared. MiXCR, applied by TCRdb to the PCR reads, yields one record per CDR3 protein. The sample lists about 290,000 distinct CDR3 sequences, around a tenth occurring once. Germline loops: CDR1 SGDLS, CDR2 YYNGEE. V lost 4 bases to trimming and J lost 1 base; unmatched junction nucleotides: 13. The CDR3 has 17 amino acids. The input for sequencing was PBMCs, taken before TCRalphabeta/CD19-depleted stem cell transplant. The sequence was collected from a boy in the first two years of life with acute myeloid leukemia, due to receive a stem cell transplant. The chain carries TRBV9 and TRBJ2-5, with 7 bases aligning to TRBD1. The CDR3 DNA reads TGTGCCAGCAGCCCTAGAGTCCTGACAGGGCGCCAAGAGACCCAGTACTTC. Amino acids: CASSPRVLTGRQETQYF.